Listed below are T cell receptor beta chains from one sample, sequenced in a study of beta chain features in type 1 diabetes. The table came from immunoSEQ multiplex PCR; TCRdb's copy has only in-frame clones and leaves some out. The sample shows roughly 350,000 clones, 8.5% to 10% of them seen only once. Sequenced: central memory CD4+ T cells from blood. All receptors come from a man in his thirties or forties with type 1 diabetes. Both conserved end residues are part of each CDR3. Each record gives: V gene, J gene, clone size, D gene, CDR3 protein, CDR3 DNA. A D gene is named only where the DNA matches it firmly. Clone size is stated in some rows and not others, as once, few, many or a class when expanded.

TRBV7-2	TRBJ2-7	few	-	CASSPTGMLGYEQYF	TGTGCCAGCAGTCCTACGGGGATGTTAGGCTACGAGCAGTACTTC
TRBV29-1	TRBJ2-1	few	-	CSVGTGYNEQFF	TGCAGCGTTGGTACAGGATACAATGAGCAGTTCTTC
TRBV28	TRBJ2-7	few	TRBD1	CASSSSPGQGAAYEQYF	TGTGCCAGCAGTTCTTCCCCGGGACAGGGGGCGGCCTACGAGCAGTACTTC
TRBV27	TRBJ2-1	few	TRBD1	CASRRPGQLFYNEQFF	TGTGCCAGCAGACGACCGGGACAGCTATTCTACAATGAGCAGTTCTTC
TRBV5-6	TRBJ1-4	few	-	CASSSGLGTNEKLFF	TGTGCCAGCAGCTCGGGACTGGGCACTAATGAAAAACTGTTTTTT
TRBV15	TRBJ2-5	many	-	CATSSHVAGGETQYF	TGTGCCACCAGCTCCCACGTCGCTGGGGGAGAGACCCAGTACTTC
TRBV5-1	TRBJ1-2	-	-	CASSAERGTGYTF	TGCGCCAGCAGCGCCGAAAGGGGGACCGGCTACACCTTC
TRBV7-2	TRBJ1-2	few	-	CASSLARGGRDPGYTF	TGTGCCAGCAGCTTAGCTAGGGGGGGTAGGGATCCTGGCTACACCTTC
TRBV5-1	TRBJ2-3	-	-	CASSSGPSTDTQYF	TGCGCCAGCAGCTCGGGACCGAGCACAGATACGCAGTATTTT
TRBV4-2	TRBJ1-2	few	-	CASSQASGLGGYTF	TGTGCCAGCAGCCAAGCCTCAGGGCTCGGTGGCTACACCTTC
TRBV11-3	TRBJ2-1	many	TRBD1	CASSLEQGGSSSYNEQFF	TGTGCCAGCAGCTTAGAACAGGGGGGTTCGAGCTCCTACAATGAGCAGTTCTTC
TRBV6-5	TRBJ1-2	-	-	CASRHRVGDGYTF	TGTGCCAGCAGGCACAGGGTAGGCGATGGCTACACCTTC
TRBV13	TRBJ2-3	-	-	CASSPRTISTDTQYF	TGTGCCAGCAGTCCAAGGACAATTAGCACAGATACGCAGTATTTT
TRBV5-1	TRBJ2-1	-	-	CASSFEGSNEQFF	TGCGCCAGCAGCTTTGAGGGGTCTAATGAGCAGTTCTTC
TRBV9	TRBJ2-3	few	-	CASSRSPSTDTQYF	TGTGCCAGCAGCAGATCGCCTAGCACAGATACGCAGTATTTT
TRBV30	TRBJ1-2	few	-	CAWSVNRGLSGYTF	TGTGCCTGGAGTGTAAATAGGGGACTCTCTGGCTACACCTTC
TRBV15	TRBJ2-5	few	TRBD1	CATSREQGAGRQETQYF	TGTGCCACCAGCAGAGAACAGGGGGCGGGTCGCCAAGAGACCCAGTACTTC
TRBV28	TRBJ1-2	few	-	CASSLTNYGYTF	TGTGCCAGCAGTCTGACTAACTATGGCTACACCTTC
TRBV14	TRBJ2-5	few	TRBD2	CASSQVAGGLLETQYF	TGTGCCAGCAGCCAAGTAGCGGGAGGCCTATTGGAGACCCAGTACTTC
TRBV2	TRBJ2-7	-	TRBD1	CASRRQGDPSYEQYF	TGTGCCAGCAGAAGACAGGGGGATCCTTCCTACGAGCAGTACTTC
TRBV14	TRBJ1-4	-	-	CASRRTNNEKLFF	TGTGCCAGCCGACGGACGAATAATGAAAAACTGTTTTTT
TRBV20-1	TRBJ1-1	-	TRBD1	CSARTGRSAFF	TGCAGTGCACGGACAGGTAGATCGGCTTTCTTT
TRBV6-4	TRBJ2-2	-	-	CASSFLGELFF	TGTGCCAGCAGTTTTCTCGGGGAGCTGTTTTTT
TRBV6-5	TRBJ2-4	few	-	CASSYYHTQNIQYF	TGTGCCAGCAGTTACTACCACACCCAAAACATTCAGTACTTC
TRBV27	TRBJ1-5	few	-	CASRPGADSNQPQHF	TGTGCCAGCAGACCTGGGGCAGATAGCAATCAGCCCCAGCATTTT
TRBV6-4	TRBJ2-1	-	-	CASSDHPSTASSYNEQFF	TGTGCCAGCAGTGACCACCCAAGCACCGCCAGCTCCTACAATGAGCAGTTCTTC
TRBV2	TRBJ1-1	many	-	CASSEISNTEAFF	TGTGCCAGCAGTGAGATTAGTAACACTGAAGCTTTCTTT
TRBV7-2	TRBJ2-7	-	-	CASSFRILGGDEQYF	TGTGCCAGCAGCTTTAGAATTTTGGGGGGCGACGAGCAGTACTTC
TRBV18	TRBJ2-1	-	TRBD2	CASSRGGGGLNEQFF	TGTGCCAGCTCTCGGGGAGGCGGGGGACTCAATGAGCAGTTCTTC
TRBV19	TRBJ1-2	few	-	CASSPTQSRSGYTF	TGTGCCAGTAGTCCGACCCAGTCCAGGTCTGGCTACACCTTC
TRBV19	TRBJ2-6	few	TRBD2	CASSIWGGSGANVLTF	TGTGCCAGTAGTATATGGGGGGGTTCTGGGGCCAACGTCCTGACTTTC
TRBV7-2	TRBJ2-7	-	-	CASSSYLGGDREQYF	TGTGCCAGCAGCTCCTATCTGGGGGGCGATCGGGAGCAGTACTTC
TRBV5-1	TRBJ1-1	few	TRBD1	CASSSGQGMNTEAFF	TGCGCCAGCAGCTCCGGACAGGGAATGAACACTGAAGCTTTCTTT
TRBV10-3	TRBJ2-2	few	TRBD2	CASLRSSGPNTGELFF	TGTGCCAGCCTGAGATCTAGCGGGCCGAACACCGGGGAGCTGTTTTTT
TRBV27	TRBJ1-2	few	TRBD1	CASSSGQGAFGYTF	TGTGCCAGCAGTTCGGGACAGGGTGCGTTTGGCTACACCTTC
TRBV7-2	TRBJ2-2	-	TRBD2	CASSIGTSGSGEELFF	TGTGCCAGCAGCATCGGGACTAGCGGGAGTGGGGAGGAGCTGTTTTTT
TRBV5-1	TRBJ2-7	few	TRBD1	CASSLSRTGRSSYEQYF	TGCGCCAGCAGCTTGAGCAGGACAGGGAGGAGCTCCTACGAGCAGTACTTC
TRBV7-8	TRBJ2-5	-	TRBD1	CASSRGQAQETQYF	TGTGCCAGCAGCCGGGGACAGGCTCAAGAGACCCAGTACTTC
TRBV27	TRBJ1-1	few	TRBD1	CAFGQGARNTEAFF	TGTGCCTTTGGACAGGGCGCCCGGAACACTGAAGCTTTCTTT
TRBV11-2	TRBJ2-7	-	TRBD1	CASSLVTGGWKDF	TGTGCCAGCAGCTTGGTTACAGGGGGCTGGAAAGACTTC
TRBV28	TRBJ1-2	many	-	CASSSLGYTF	TGTGCCAGCAGTTCCCTGGGCTACACCTTC
TRBV11-2	TRBJ2-5	few	TRBD2	CASSFGSSGSGETQYF	TGTGCCAGCAGCTTTGGGTCTAGCGGGAGTGGGGAGACCCAGTACTTC
TRBV7-9	TRBJ2-3	-	TRBD2	CASSPAGVDTQYF	TGTGCCAGCAGCCCAGCGGGAGTGGATACGCAGTATTTT
TRBV5-1	TRBJ2-5	-	-	CASSFGPGETQYF	-
TRBV28	TRBJ2-7	-	TRBD2	CASSFAGDGDSGEQYF	TGTGCCAGCAGTTTCGCGGGGGACGGGGACTCGGGAGAGCAGTACTTC
TRBV11-3	TRBJ2-5	-	-	CASSLDPLETQYF	TGTGCCAGCAGCTTAGATCCGCTAGAGACCCAGTACTTC
TRBV19	TRBJ2-2	few	-	CASSPRAGRTGELFF	TGTGCCAGTAGCCCCCGGGCGGGCAGGACCGGGGAGCTGTTTTTT
TRBV7-2	TRBJ2-7	few	TRBD1	CASSPTSGQVIRYF	TGTGCCAGCAGTCCGACCTCGGGACAGGTGATAAGGTACTTC
TRBV7-9	TRBJ1-1	-	TRBD1	CASSLTGGYTEAFF	TGTGCCAGCAGCTTAACAGGGGGATACACTGAAGCTTTCTTT
TRBV4-2	TRBJ2-7	few	-	CASSQDLDSSSYEQYF	TGTGCCAGCAGCCAAGATCTGGACAGCAGCTCCTACGAGCAGTACTTC
TRBV13	TRBJ2-3	-	-	CASSLSTDTQYF	TGTGCCAGCAGCTTAAGCACAGATACGCAGTATTTT
TRBV7-2	TRBJ1-1	many	-	CASSLVGMGQPNTEAFF	TGTGCCAGCAGCTTAGTCGGCATGGGACAACCGAACACTGAAGCTTTCTTT